A selection of T cell receptor beta chains follows, all from one sample in a study of shared clonotypes between healthy human individuals. The assay was immunoSEQ multiplex PCR, and TCRdb's table has in-frame clones only and misses some. The sample yields approximately 2.1 million clones, 85% to 95% seen once. Sequencing was done on a sample of naive CD4+ T cells from PBMCs. These receptors came from a man younger than 35 in good health. Some clones in this sample may be carry-over from other donors' samples. Each CDR3 is given with its conserved first and last residue. Fields, in order: J gene, D gene, V gene, CDR3 protein, CDR3 DNA. D genes are given only for firm matches.

j_call: TRBJ1-2; d_call: -; v_call: TRBV18; cdr3_aa: CASSPPSLDYGYTF; cdr3_nt: TGTGCCAGCTCACCACCGAGTCTCGACTATGGCTACACCTTC
j_call: TRBJ1-1; d_call: -; v_call: TRBV7-2; cdr3_aa: CASRQDRINTEAFF; cdr3_nt: TGTGCCAGCAGACAAGACAGAATAAACACTGAAGCTTTCTTT
j_call: TRBJ2-5; d_call: -; v_call: TRBV5-6; cdr3_aa: CASSLAGSSETQYF; cdr3_nt: TGTGCCAGCAGCTTGGCGGGTAGCAGTGAGACCCAGTACTTC
j_call: TRBJ2-1; d_call: TRBD1; v_call: TRBV11-3; cdr3_aa: CASSGGQGDEQFF; cdr3_nt: TGTGCCAGCAGCGGGGGACAGGGCGATGAGCAGTTCTTC
j_call: TRBJ2-2; d_call: -; v_call: TRBV27; cdr3_aa: CASSLWASGTSLTGELFF; cdr3_nt: TGTGCCAGCAGTTTATGGGCCTCCGGGACTTCGCTCACCGGGGAGCTGTTTTTT
j_call: TRBJ2-1; d_call: -; v_call: TRBV6-4; cdr3_aa: CASSDSSWRGGNEQFF; cdr3_nt: TGTGCCAGCAGTGACTCGTCCTGGAGGGGCGGAAATGAGCAGTTCTTC
j_call: TRBJ2-1; d_call: -; v_call: TRBV5-1; cdr3_aa: CASSLDRVAEQFF; cdr3_nt: TGCGCCAGCAGCTTGGATAGGGTGGCTGAGCAGTTCTTC
j_call: TRBJ2-5; d_call: -; v_call: TRBV7-6; cdr3_aa: CASSFPVIETQYF; cdr3_nt: TGTGCCAGCAGCTTTCCAGTTATTGAGACCCAGTACTTC
j_call: TRBJ1-3; d_call: -; v_call: TRBV28; cdr3_aa: CASSRAQKPSGNTIYF; cdr3_nt: TGTGCCAGCAGCCGCGCGCAGAAACCTTCTGGAAACACCATATATTTT
j_call: TRBJ1-5; d_call: -; v_call: TRBV7-2; cdr3_aa: CASSSRGGSQPQHF; cdr3_nt: TGTGCCAGCAGCTCACGGGGGGGAAGTCAGCCCCAGCATTTT
j_call: TRBJ2-7; d_call: -; v_call: TRBV18; cdr3_aa: CASSPLAGADEQYF; cdr3_nt: TGTGCCAGCTCACCTCTGGCAGGGGCTGACGAGCAGTACTTC